Following are 2 T cell receptor beta chains from one sample sequenced in a study of cytomegalovirus exposure and HLA in healthy donors. PCR primers comprised 60 Vbeta and 13 Jbeta primers. Method: immunoSEQ multiplex PCR; TCRdb's copy keeps in-frame clones and lacks some. The table records approximately 190,000 clones, approximately 80% of them present only once. Material: PBMCs. The receptors stem from a woman in her thirties in good health and CMV-seronegative.

This chain uses TRBV4-1 with TRBJ1-4, with unresolved D. CDR1 and CDR2 (germline): MGHRA, YSYEKL. The CDR3 consists of 13 residues. Deletions cut 3 bases from V and 6 bases from J, with 8 bases between. This CDR3 reads CASSQTIHEKLFF. As DNA, the CDR3 is TGCGCCAGCAGCCAGACAATCCATGAAAAACTGTTTTTT.

The V gene is TRBV7-7, the J gene TRBJ2-7; D is uncertain. Germline V lookup: CDR1 SSHAT, CDR2 FNYEAQ (reference sequence). V shed 0 bases and J shed 2 bases, with 11 bases lying between them. CDR3 length: 15 residues. In DNA form, the CDR3 reads TGTGCCAGCAGCTTAGCGGGCGAGAGCCCCTACGAGCAGTACTTC. Translating it yields CASSLAGESPYEQYF.